Listed below are T cell receptor beta chains from one sample, sequenced in a study of CD8+ T cells in alopecia areata. The protocol was immunoSEQ multiplex PCR, while the TCRdb copy is restricted to in-frame clones and leaves out a portion. The sample holds under 150,000 clones; 53% are singletons and the top ten take roughly 0.5%. This specimen was CD4+ T cells sorted from blood, taken at week 4, from a patient treated with tofacitinib. These receptors all come from a human donor with alopecia areata. Both conserved end residues are part of each CDR3. Each record gives: J gene, clone size, V gene, D gene, CDR3 DNA, CDR3 protein. The D gene is left open where the match is weak. Clone size is given for some rows only: seen once, a few or many times, or a class if the clone is expanded.

>TRBJ2-4|medium-sized|TRBV18|TRBD2
TGTGCCAGCTCACCACAGGGGCGGGAGTCGCGCATTCAGTACTTC
CASSPQGRESRIQYF
>TRBJ2-5|-|TRBV6-6|-
TGTGCCAGCAGGGACGGGGACGCAGGGACCCAGTACTTC
CASRDGDAGTQYF
>TRBJ2-1|few|TRBV5-1|TRBD1
TGCGCCAGCAGCTCCGCCGACTGGACAGGGGACAATGAGCAGTTCTTC
CASSSADWTGDNEQFF
>TRBJ2-2|few|TRBV29-1|-
TGCAGCGTTGGAGGGAGCACCGGGGAGCTGTTTTTT
CSVGGSTGELFF
>TRBJ1-3|few|TRBV4-1|-
TGCGCCAGCAGCGGGCCGGCCTCCTCTGGAAACACCATATATTTT
CASSGPASSGNTIYF
>TRBJ1-2|once|TRBV5-4|-
TGTGCCAGCAGCACGAACCGGGCCCAGGCCCCGGGTAGTGGCTACACCTTC
CASSTNRAQAPGSGYTF
>TRBJ2-7|few|TRBV5-1|TRBD2
TGCGCCAGCAGATCCGGACTAGCGGGGGCCAACGAGCAGTACTTC
CASRSGLAGANEQYF
>TRBJ1-1|-|TRBV4-2|-
TGTGCCAGCAGCCAAGATAGGGCGGGCACTGAAGCTTTCTTT
CASSQDRAGTEAFF
>TRBJ1-2|-|TRBV5-1|-
TGCGCCAGCAGCGCGGGTGGCTATGGCTACACCTTC
CASSAGGYGYTF
>TRBJ2-4|-|TRBV13|-
TGTGCCAGCAGCTTACTCAGTGAACTAGCCAAAAACATTCAGTACTTC
CASSLLSELAKNIQYF
>TRBJ1-2|-|TRBV6-5|TRBD1
TGTGCCAGCAGTGCGGGGGACAGCTATGGCTACACCTTC
CASSAGDSYGYTF
>TRBJ1-1|-|TRBV30|TRBD1
TGTGCCTGGAGACCGGACAGGATGAACACTGAAGCTTTCTTT
CAWRPDRMNTEAFF